The 17 T cell receptor beta chains below were found in one sample sequenced in a study of tumor-infiltrating lymphocytes in primary liver carcinoma. Starting material of 500 to 600 ng total RNA yielded TCR beta cDNA via a constant-region primer. Each TCR beta library was derived from three nested multiplex PCR rounds that employed slightly modified ARM-PCR. The first two PCR rounds used TRBV1-TRBV30 primers with a Cbeta primer, around 10 cycles each. Using its own MiXCR run on the multiplex PCR reads, TCRdb lists one record per CDR3 protein. The repertoire includes 310,000 or so distinct CDR3 sequences, about 61% of them detected once, and roughly 6% sits in the top ten. Alongside blood RNA obtained from unsorted whole blood, germline DNA was also extracted. Sequenced: peripheral blood. These receptors all come from a man aged 35 to 55 with primary liver carcinoma and hepatitis B virus infection.

There are many counts of this clonotype. This chain uses TRBV6-5 with TRBJ1-5; 8 bases agree with TRBD1. The germline V gene has CDR1 MNHEY and CDR2 SVGAGI. The CDR3 contains 14 residues. The V gene end was trimmed by 8 bases and the J gene end by 4 bases; junction bases not matched to a gene: 7. The CDR3 sequence: CASRRTGQNQPQHF. CDR3 nucleotide sequence: TGTGCCAGCCGGAGGACAGGGCAGAATCAGCCCCAGCATTTT.

This clonotype was observed a few times. The chain couples TRBV12-3 or TRBV12-4 to TRBJ1-2; D not resolved. This CDR3 has 14 residues. Trimming shortened V by 8 bases and J by 7 bases, and 20 bases separated the two germline ends. The CDR3 nucleotides read TGTGCCAGCGGGGAAAGGTGGGGTCTGGTTGGCTACACCTTC. Protein sequence: CASGERWGLVGYTF.

This clonotype was counted between two and nine times. The CDR3 loop reads CASSPDGRSEGQYF. The CDR3 DNA reads as TGCGCCAGCAGCCCCGACGGTCGTAGCGAAGGGCAGTATTTT. The chain uses TRBV10-1 and TRBJ2-3; tentatively, D is TRBD2 (5 bases). Per the germline V gene, CDR1 is WNHNN and CDR2 is SYGVQD (reference sequence). The CDR3 is 14 residues long. Trimming shortened V by 6 bases and J by 11 bases, and 21 bases separated the two germline ends.

This clonotype was seen once. An end of the junction differs from the germline gene, which may be a read error. V usage is TRBV28 and J usage is TRBJ1-6; D not certain. The germline CDR1 and CDR2 sequences are MDHEN and SYDVKM. The CDR3 is 13 amino acids. CDR3 amino acids: CANSSPDGSPLHF. CDR3 DNA sequence: TGTGCCAACAGTTCCCCGGACGGTTCACCCCTCCACTTT.

The chain employs TRBV7-3 and TRBJ2-1, with D unclear. The CDR3 sequence is 13 residues long. Per germline, CDR1 SGHTA and CDR2 FQGTGA. V was trimmed by 3 bases and J by 3 bases, leaving 6 bases between them. CDR3 in amino acids: CASSFGFYNEQFF. The DNA for the CDR3 is TGTGCCAGCAGCTTCGGCTTCTACAATGAGCAGTTCTTC.

CDR3 protein: CASSVRLAGDFDTQYF. DNA for the CDR3: TGTGCCAGCAGCGTGCGACTAGCGGGAGATTTTGACACCCAGTACTTC. The chain uses TRBV11-2 and TRBJ2-5; 12 nucleotides agree with TRBD2. The J segment lost 8 bases and the V segment lost 5 bases, leaving 12 bases of the junction unmatched. Per germline, CDR1 SGHAT and CDR2 FQNNGV. The length of the CDR3 is 16 residues.

A note on this clonotype: With a much larger clone just one base away, this may be a read error. V is TRBV4-1 and J is TRBJ2-7, with D possibly TRBD2 on 6 matching bases. This CDR3 comprises 15 residues. Germline CDR1 reads MGHRA; CDR2 reads YSYEKL. The CDR3 DNA reads TGCGCCAACAGCCGAACGGCGGGGCCTTTCTACGAGCAGTACTTC. Its translation: CANSRTAGPFYEQYF.

The CDR3 DNA follows: TGTGCCAGCAGCGCGAGCTTAGGTCTAGCTACGTACGAGCAGTACTTC. Residues: CASSASLGLATYEQYF. The rearrangement uses TRBV7-9 and TRBJ2-7, with D maybe TRBD2 (5 bases). Trimming took off 5 bases at V and 4 bases at J, with 21 bases between the two ends. CDR3 length: 16 residues. Germline CDR1 SEHNR, CDR2 FQNEAQ (reference sequence).

The chain is built from TRBV5-6 and TRBJ2-7; TRBD2 aligns across 12 bases. The CDR3 is 15 amino acids. The ends lost 2 bases at V and 9 bases at J; junction bases unmatched: 9. Per germline, CDR1 SGHDT and CDR2 YYEEEE. CDR3 sequence (DNA): TGTGCCAGCAGCTTCGGACTAGCGGGAAGAAACGGGCAGTACTTC. This sequence encodes CASSFGLAGRNGQYF.

As to this clonotype: A junction boundary mismatches the germline segment, possibly from a read error. The V and J genes are TRBV5-6 and TRBJ2-1; weak D call: TRBD2 (7 bases). The CDR3 loop spans 16 amino acids. CDR1 and CDR2 from the germline V gene are SGHDT and YYEEEE. The CDR3 is CTSSLLPEGGCNEQFF. Here the CDR3 DNA reads TGTACCAGCAGCTTGTTGCCGGAGGGGGGGTGCAATGAGCAGTTCTTC. Supplemented by reference TRBV5-6 and TRBJ2-1, the full variable domain reads DAGVTQSPTHLIKTRGQQVTLRCSPKSGHDTVSWYQQALGQGPQFIFQYYEEEERQRGNFPDRFSGHQFPNYSSELNVNALLLGDSALYLCTSSLLPEGGCNEQFFGPGTRLTVL.

Details on this clonotype: This CDR3 is missing its conserved last phenylalanine or tryptophan, likely due to a read error. The DNA is omitted, as the CDR3 cannot be located on it reliably, and the CDR3 follows TCRdb's listing. The chain recombines TRBV6-5 with TRBJ2-5. In germline, CDR1 is MNHEY, CDR2 SVGAGI. The CDR3 spans 13 residues, counting both ends. The CDR3 sequence is CASSLASRETQYL.

V is TRBV10-3 and J is TRBJ2-2; no definite D call. Germline V lookup: CDR1 ENHRY, CDR2 SYGVKD. The length of the CDR3 is 16 residues. The V and J ends lost 0 bases and 8 bases respectively, with 16 bases between them. CDR3 protein: CAISESSGAFGGELFF. The CDR3 coding sequence is TGTGCCATCAGTGAGTCGTCCGGTGCGTTCGGTGGGGAGCTGTTTTTT.

In regard to this clonotype: One end of the junction is discordant with germline, which a read error may explain. V gene TRBV5-4 combines with J gene TRBJ1-4; D not certain. From germline, CDR1 is SGHNT and CDR2 YYREEE (reference sequence). CDR3 size: 15 residues. The CDR3 sequence: CASSRTSATNEKVFF. For the CDR3, the DNA is TGTGCCAGCAGCCGGACCAGTGCAACTAATGAAAAAGTGTTTTTT.

Of note for this clonotype: One end of the junction does not line up with germline, which may come from a read error. V gene TRBV4-1 combines with J gene TRBJ1-2; no clear D gene. This CDR3 is built from 14 residues. Germline assignment: CDR1 MGHRA and CDR2 YSYEKL. The CDR3 sequence: CASSALDRNYGYTF. CDR3 DNA: TGTGCCAGCAGCGCCCTTGATAGGAACTATGGCTACACCTTC.

To note about this clonotype: Its ends do not fully match the called genes, so a read error is possible. J is TRBJ1-6 and V is TRBV6-1; D is uncertain. Germline V gives CDR1 MNHNS, CDR2 SASEGT. There are 15 residues in the CDR3. CDR3 DNA: TGTGACAGCTCGGCGAGCTCTCAGCAGGATTCACCCATCCACTTT. It yields the protein CDSSASSQQDSPIHF.

Concerning this clonotype itself: Possible read error: a much larger clone is one base away. The chain links TRBV6-5 to TRBJ1-1; the D gene is possibly TRBD1 (6 bases). The germline V gene has CDR1 MNHEY and CDR2 SVGAGI. This CDR3 has 15 amino acids. The CDR3 coding sequence is TGTGACAGCAGCTCCCGGGACAATCGAGGATTTAGGGCTTTCTTT. Translated: CDSSSRDNRGFRAFF.

The rearrangement links TRBV5-1 to TRBJ2-1; D possibly corresponds to TRBD2 (6 bases). This CDR3 has 13 amino acids. CDR1 and CDR2 from the germline V gene are SGHRS and YFSETQ. The V and J ends lost 8 bases and 8 bases respectively, with 17 bases between them. CDR3 DNA sequence: TGCGCCAGGAGCGAAGGGACTCCCTATGAGCAGTTCTTC. This translates into CARSEGTPYEQFF.